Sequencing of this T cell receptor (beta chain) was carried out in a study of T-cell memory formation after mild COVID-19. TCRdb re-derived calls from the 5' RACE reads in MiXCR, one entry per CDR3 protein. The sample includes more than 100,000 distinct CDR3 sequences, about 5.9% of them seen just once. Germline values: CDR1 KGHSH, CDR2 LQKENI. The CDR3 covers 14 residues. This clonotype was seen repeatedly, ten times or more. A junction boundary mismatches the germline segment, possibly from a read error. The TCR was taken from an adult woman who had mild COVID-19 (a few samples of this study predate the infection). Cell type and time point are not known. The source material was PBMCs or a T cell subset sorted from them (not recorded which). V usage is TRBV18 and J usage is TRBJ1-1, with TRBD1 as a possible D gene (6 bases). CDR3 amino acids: CASSPQGTNTEAFF. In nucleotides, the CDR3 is TGTGCCAGCTCCCCACAGGGCACGAACACTGAAGCTTTCTTT.